The 25 T cell receptor beta chains in this list originate from one sample, sequenced in a study of blood T cell repertoires in COVID-19. Here immunoSEQ multiplex PCR was the method, and the copy in TCRdb shows in-frame clones only, minus some. The sample records over 35,000 clones, about 86% being singletons. Sequencing input: peripheral blood. The source of these receptors is a man in his forties with COVID-19, enrolled during active disease.

CDR3 nucleotides: TGTGCCAGCAGCCAAGATGGGACAGGGAGTCAGCCCCAGCATTTT. Translation: CASSQDGTGSQPQHF. The chain links TRBV4-2 to TRBJ1-5, with 9 bases matching TRBD1. This CDR3 comprises 15 residues. Unmatched junction bases numbered 3, after V lost 0 bases and J lost 6 bases. Germline CDR1 LGHNA, CDR2 YNFKEQ.

This sequence joins TRBV7-3 and TRBJ2-7, with D perhaps matching TRBD2 (5 bases). Looked up from germline, CDR1 is SGHTA and CDR2 is FQGTGA. Trimming removed 2 bases at V and 7 bases at J, with 21 bases between. CDR3 size: 16 residues. The CDR3 DNA reads TGTGCCAGCAGCTTAGACCCTAGCTCCCCACCCCTGGAGCAGTACTTC. Amino acid sequence: CASSLDPSSPPLEQYF.

The rearrangement uses TRBV3-1 (or the pseudogene TRBV3-2) and TRBJ1-1, with D maybe TRBD1 (5 bases). Trimming removed 0 bases from V and 11 bases from J, with 19 bases in between. The CDR3 is 15 amino acids. Germline V gene data show CDR1 as LGHDT and CDR2 as YNNKEL (reference sequence). Written as DNA, the CDR3 is TGTGCCAGCAGCCAAGATACTACAGGCCGGTCACGGGCTTTCTTT. It is translated as CASSQDTTGRSRAFF.

The V call is TRBV19, the J call TRBJ1-2; 8 nucleotides line up with TRBD1. Germline assignment: CDR1 LNHDA and CDR2 SQIVND (reference sequence). CDR3 length equals 14 residues. J was trimmed by 5 bases and V by 6 bases; bases with no gene match: 8. The CDR3 DNA reads as TGTGCCAGTAGCACGACAGGGGTGGGATATGGCTACACCTTC. Protein: CASSTTGVGYGYTF.

The V call is TRBV25-1, the J call TRBJ2-5, with 8 bases matching TRBD2. The germline CDR1 and CDR2 sequences are MGHDK and SYGVNS. This CDR3 spans 16 amino acids. Germline trimming cut 1 base from V and 5 bases from J; bases unmatched to any gene: 9. CDR3 amino acids: CASSEWSSGMGETQYF. The CDR3 DNA is TGTGCCAGCAGTGAATGGAGTAGCGGGATGGGGGAGACCCAGTACTTC.

This chain connects TRBV6-5 to TRBJ1-5; possibly TRBD1 for D (5 bases). CDR3 length equals 13 residues. The germline CDR1 and CDR2 sequences are MNHEY and SVGAGI. As DNA, the CDR3 is TGTGGGTCACAGGTGGAGGGCTATCAGCCCCAGCATTTT. Translating gives CGSQVEGYQPQHF.

The V call is TRBV18, the J call TRBJ2-5; a weak D match, TRBD1 (7 bases). Trimming shortened V by 5 bases and J by 2 bases, and 15 bases separated the two germline ends. Per the germline V gene, CDR1 is KGHSH and CDR2 is LQKENI. The CDR3 contains 15 residues. As DNA, the CDR3 is TGTGCCAGCTCAGTCCGGCAGGGGGGACAAGAGACCCAGTACTTC. Protein product: CASSVRQGGQETQYF. The entire variable domain, with the rest obtained from reference TRBV18 and TRBJ2-5, is as follows: NAGVMQNPRHLVRRRGQEARLRCSPMKGHSHVYWYRQLPEEGLKFMVYLQKENIIDESGMPKERFSAEFPKEGPSILRIQQVVRGDSAAYFCASSVRQGGQETQYFGPGTRLLVL.

The rearrangement uses TRBV10-3 and TRBJ2-7; the match to TRBD2 covers 13 bases. J was trimmed by 2 bases and V by 11 bases; bases with no gene match: 3. The CDR3 is 13 amino acids. Germline CDR1 and CDR2: ENHRY and SYGVKD. The chain's CDR3 is CAVGTSGAYEQYF. The DNA of the CDR3 is TGTGCCGTGGGGACTAGCGGGGCCTACGAGCAGTACTTC.

This chain links TRBV9 with TRBJ2-5; 9 bases line up with TRBD2. Per the germline V gene, CDR1 is SGDLS and CDR2 is YYNGEE. The CDR3 spans 14 residues. The V and J ends lost 3 bases and 0 bases, in that order; junction bases with no gene match: 0. The CDR3 is CASSASGDQETQYF. The CDR3 nucleotides are TGTGCCAGCAGCGCTAGCGGGGACCAAGAGACCCAGTACTTC.

V is TRBV7-9 and J is TRBJ2-5; 11 positions match TRBD1. Germline V gene data show CDR1 as SEHNR and CDR2 as FQNEAQ (reference sequence). The CDR3 contains 15 residues. J was trimmed by 4 bases and V by 4 bases; bases with no gene match: 5. DNA of the CDR3: TGTGCCAGCAGCTCCGGACAGGGGGCGCGAGAGACCCAGTACTTC. Amino acid sequence: CASSSGQGARETQYF.

This chain uses TRBV30 with TRBJ1-2; D is perhaps TRBD1 (6 bases). Trimming cost V 1 base and J 11 bases, with 11 bases left between them. Germline CDR1 and CDR2: GTSNPN and SVGIG (reference sequence). The CDR3 is 11 amino acids. DNA of the CDR3: TGTGCCTGGAGTGGCAGGACAGATTACACCTTC. Protein: CAWSGRTDYTF.

The chain couples TRBV4-2 to TRBJ2-3; a possible D gene is TRBD2 (7 bases). Deletions cut 3 bases from V and 1 base from J, with 11 bases between. The CDR3 is 15 residues long. Germline values: CDR1 LGHNA, CDR2 YNFKEQ. The CDR3 DNA reads TGTGCCAGCAGCCAGCCGGGGGGCGGCACAGATACGCAGTATTTT. It is translated as CASSQPGGGTDTQYF.

The V gene is TRBV19, the J gene TRBJ1-3; 8 bases map to TRBD1. This CDR3 has 16 amino acids. V was pared by 5 bases and J by 2 bases, with 8 bases of the junction left unmatched. CDR1 LNHDA and CDR2 SQIVND come from the germline V gene (reference sequence). The CDR3 here is CASSPQGARAGNTIYF. The CDR3 DNA reads as TGTGCCAGTAGTCCCCAGGGGGCCCGGGCTGGAAACACCATATATTTT.

The chain carries TRBV5-4 and TRBJ1-4, with 8 positions matching TRBD1. CDR3 size: 16 residues. J gave up 8 bases and V 4 bases, and 13 bases lay outside the gene matches. The germline CDR1 and CDR2 sequences are SGHNT and YYREEE (reference sequence). The CDR3 bases are TGTGCCAGCAGCCCAGAACCAGGGGGCGCAGGAGAAAAACTGTTTTTT. This encodes CASSPEPGGAGEKLFF.

The chain couples TRBV15 to TRBJ1-2; a weak D match, TRBD1 (6 bases). Trimming stripped 0 bases from V and 0 bases from J, with 17 bases between. This CDR3 region has 18 residues. The V gene's germline CDR1 is LNHNV and CDR2 YYDKDF (reference sequence). This CDR3 reads CATSRDRPGAGANYGYTF. CDR3 DNA sequence: TGTGCCACCAGCAGAGATCGCCCAGGGGCTGGGGCTAACTATGGCTACACCTTC.

The chain has TRBV28 and TRBJ1-6, with a weak D call TRBD1 (5 bases). There are 15 residues in the CDR3. V gave up 3 bases and J gave up 6 bases, with 12 bases separating them. In germline, CDR1 is MDHEN, CDR2 SYDVKM. CDR3 amino acids: CASSFGAGLNSPLHF. The CDR3 DNA is TGTGCCAGCAGTTTCGGTGCGGGGCTTAATTCACCCCTCCACTTT.

The chain links TRBV7-9 to TRBJ2-2; 9 nucleotides line up with TRBD1. Germline V gene lookup returns CDR1 SEHNR and CDR2 FQNEAQ (reference sequence). Losses at the gene ends were 6 bases for V and 2 bases for J; bases not matched to a gene: 4. This CDR3 spans 15 amino acids. The CDR3 DNA is TGTGCCAGCAGTTTGACAGGGGGTAACACCGGGGAGCTGTTTTTT. It codes for CASSLTGGNTGELFF.

This clone appeared once. The chain uses TRBV30 and TRBJ1-1; TRBD1 agrees at 9 bases. Germline V gene sequence: CDR1 GTSNPN, CDR2 SVGIG (reference sequence). V gave up 0 bases and J gave up 4 bases; unmatched junction bases: 9. The length of the CDR3 is 16 residues. CDR3 sequence: CAWSVGTGPPITEAFF. CDR3 in DNA: TGTGCCTGGAGTGTAGGGACAGGGCCCCCCATCACTGAAGCTTTCTTT. The entire variable domain, with the rest obtained from reference TRBV30 and TRBJ1-1, is as follows: SQTIHQWPATLVQPVGSPLSLECTVEGTSNPNLYWYRQAAGRGLQLLFYSVGIGQISSEVPQNLSASRPQDRQFILSSKKLLLSDSGFYLCAWSVGTGPPITEAFFGQGTRLTVV.

The V and J genes are TRBV9 and TRBJ1-2; D is possibly TRBD1 (5 bases). The V gene's germline CDR1 is SGDLS and CDR2 YYNGEE. Between the trimmed V and J ends, which lost 3 bases and 0 bases, there was a span of 15 bases. This CDR3 is 16 amino acids long. The CDR3 reads CASSAQGSDSNYGYTF. Here the CDR3 DNA reads TGTGCCAGCAGCGCTCAGGGTTCAGATTCTAACTATGGCTACACCTTC.

This chain connects TRBV9 to TRBJ2-3, with 10 bases matching TRBD1. This CDR3 region has 17 residues. V lost 0 bases to trimming and J lost 8 bases; unmatched junction nucleotides: 12. Per germline, CDR1 SGDLS and CDR2 YYNGEE. The CDR3 DNA sequence: TGTGCCAGCAGCGTAGAAAGGGGGACAGGGGACCAGGGTACGCAGTATTTT. The encoded protein is CASSVERGTGDQGTQYF.

The gene calls are TRBV4-1 and TRBJ2-3, with D possibly being TRBD1 (6 bases). V lost 2 bases, J lost 1 base, and 16 bases lay in between. This CDR3 spans 17 amino acids. The germline CDR1 and CDR2 sequences are MGHRA and YSYEKL. The CDR3 protein is CASSQPMTGEGTDTQYF. CDR3 DNA: TGCGCCAGCAGCCAACCAATGACAGGAGAGGGCACAGATACGCAGTATTTT.

The chain uses TRBV7-9 and TRBJ1-2, with TRBD1 matching over 10 bases. CDR3 length equals 16 residues. V gave up 6 bases and J gave up 2 bases; unmatched junction bases: 9. Germline assignment: CDR1 SEHNR and CDR2 FQNEAQ (reference sequence). The DNA of the CDR3 is TGTGCCAGCAGGATACTGCCGGGACAGGGGAACTATGGCTACACCTTC. Encoded protein: CASRILPGQGNYGYTF.

The DNA of the CDR3 is TGTGCCAGTAAGGACCCCCGGGAGGAAGAGACCCAGTACTTC. It specifies CASKDPREEETQYF. The chain has TRBV19 and TRBJ2-5; 7 bases line up with TRBD2. Germline CDR1 is LNHDA and CDR2 is SQIVND (reference sequence). The CDR3 extends over 14 amino acids. The ends lost 7 bases at V and 3 bases at J; junction bases unmatched: 8.

CDR3 bases: TGCGCCAGCAGCCAAGGCCAGTACACAGATACGCAGTATTTT. Residues: CASSQGQYTDTQYF. The V and J genes are TRBV4-1 and TRBJ2-3; D is unresolved. The V gene's germline CDR1 is MGHRA and CDR2 YSYEKL. The CDR3 totals 14 residues. V lost 1 base and J lost 2, with 7 bases in between.

V and J are TRBV5-1 and TRBJ2-7; the match to TRBD1 covers 9 bases. Germline CDR1 is SGHRS and CDR2 is YFSETQ. This CDR3 region has 16 residues. J gave up 2 bases and V 0 bases, and 6 bases lay outside the gene matches. In DNA, the CDR3 is TGCGCCAGCAGCTTGGCCGGACAGGGGCCTCCCTACGAGCAGTACTTC. This translates into CASSLAGQGPPYEQYF. Full variable domain (rest looked up from reference TRBV5-1 and TRBJ2-7): KAGVTQTPRYLIKTRGQQVTLSCSPISGHRSVSWYQQTPGQGLQFLFEYFSETQRNKGNFPGRFSGRQFSNSRSEMNVSTLELGDSALYLCASSLAGQGPPYEQYFGPGTRLTVT.